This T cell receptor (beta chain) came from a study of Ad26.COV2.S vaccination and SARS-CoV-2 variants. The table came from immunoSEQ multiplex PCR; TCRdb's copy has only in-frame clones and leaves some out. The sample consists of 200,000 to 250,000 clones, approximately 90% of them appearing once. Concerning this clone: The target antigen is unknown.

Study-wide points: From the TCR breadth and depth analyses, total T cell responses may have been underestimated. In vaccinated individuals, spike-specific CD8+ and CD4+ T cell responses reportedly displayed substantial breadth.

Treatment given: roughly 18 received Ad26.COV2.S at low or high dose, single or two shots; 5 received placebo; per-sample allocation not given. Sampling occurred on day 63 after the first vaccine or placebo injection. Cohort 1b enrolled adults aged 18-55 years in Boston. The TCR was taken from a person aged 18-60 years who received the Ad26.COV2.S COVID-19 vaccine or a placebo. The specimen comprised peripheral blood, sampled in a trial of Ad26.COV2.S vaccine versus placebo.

CDR3 amino acids: CATSGRGGSNQPQHF. The CDR3 DNA follows: TGTGCCACCAGTGGCAGGGGGGGAAGCAATCAGCCCCAGCATTTT. V and J are TRBV24-1 and TRBJ1-5; 7 bases line up with TRBD1. V was pared by 5 bases and J by 1 base, with 4 bases of the junction left unmatched. The germline V gene has CDR1 KGHDR and CDR2 SFDVKD. The CDR3 runs 15 residues.